One sample yielded the 25 T cell receptor beta chains listed below, sequenced in a study of post-analysis software for immune sequencing data. Findings and caveats of the study: Comparison of patients with controls showed a handful of TRBV segments more frequent in patients, TRBV5-6, TRBV5-1 and TRBV20-1 among them.

Every TCR beta cDNA library bore unique molecular identifiers. TCRdb used MiXCR to reprocess the PCR reads, holding one entry per CDR3 protein. The sample has under 650,000 distinct CDR3 sequences; roughly two fifths are singletons. Their antigen targets remain unknown. Input material: blood. The receptors here all came from a girl aged 5-17 years with multiple sclerosis.

This clonotype was counted only a few times. The rearrangement links TRBV5-1 to TRBJ1-2; D call uncertain. The CDR3 loop spans 14 amino acids. V shed 5 bases and J shed 4 bases, with 15 bases lying between them. In germline, CDR1 is SGHRS, CDR2 YFSETQ. CDR3 bases: TGCGCCAGCAGTCCGGAGACGGTCGGCTATGGCTACACCTTC. The encoded protein is CASSPETVGYGYTF. The entire variable domain, with the rest obtained from reference TRBV5-1 and TRBJ1-2, is as follows: KAGVTQTPRYLIKTRGQQVTLSCSPISGHRSVSWYQQTPGQGLQFLFEYFSETQRNKGNFPGRFSGRQFSNSRSEMNVSTLELGDSALYLCASSPETVGYGYTFGSGTRLTVV.

V and J are TRBV7-2 and TRBJ2-1; TRBD1 or TRBD2 may be the D gene (5 bases each). CDR3 length: 15 amino acids. Between the trimmed V and J ends, which lost 5 bases and 0 bases, there was a span of 11 bases. Per the germline V gene, CDR1 is SGHTA and CDR2 is FQGNSA. As DNA, the CDR3 is TGTGCCAGCAGCAGCGAGGGGTACTCCTACAATGAGCAGTTCTTC. Residues: CASSSEGYSYNEQFF.

This chain connects TRBV27 to TRBJ2-7; 14 nucleotides align to TRBD2. The J call may not be correct, given that the DNA end is closer to TRBJ2-5. Germline CDR1 MNHEY, CDR2 SMNVEV (reference sequence). The length of the CDR3 is 16 residues. The CDR3 reads CASSFIGTSGSETQYF. CDR3 bases: TGTGCCAGCAGTTTTATAGGGACTAGCGGGAGCGAGACCCAGTACTTC.

This clonotype was recorded at least ten times. The V gene is TRBV20-1, the J gene TRBJ2-6; D uncertain. Looked up from germline, CDR1 is DFQATT and CDR2 is SNEGSKA (reference sequence). There are 13 residues in the CDR3. Trimming cost V 4 bases and J 3 bases, with 7 bases left between them. This CDR3 is CSATTIGANVLTF. The CDR3 coding sequence is TGCAGTGCTACCACAATTGGGGCCAACGTCCTGACTTTC.

The chain has TRBV10-3 and TRBJ2-5; tentatively, D is TRBD1 (6 bases). The CDR3 consists of 16 residues. Trimming took off 6 bases at V and 5 bases at J, with 22 bases between the two ends. Germline V gene data show CDR1 as ENHRY and CDR2 as SYGVKD. CDR3 coding DNA: TGTGCCATCAGGGGACCCCCAGGGGCGTTGGGGGAGACCCAGTACTTC. It encodes CAIRGPPGALGETQYF.

The V gene is TRBV20-1, the J gene TRBJ2-3; D is perhaps TRBD2 (7 bases). The V and J ends lost 1 base and 2 bases respectively, with 22 bases between them. Germline assignment: CDR1 DFQATT and CDR2 SNEGSKA (reference sequence). The CDR3 length is 18 residues. CDR3 protein: CSARAWELAGAYTDTQYF. The CDR3 region has the DNA TGCAGTGCTAGAGCCTGGGAACTTGCGGGGGCCTACACAGATACGCAGTATTTT.

In this sample, this clonotype turned up a few times. The chain employs TRBV5-1 and TRBJ2-5, with 8 bases that match TRBD1. V shed 4 bases, J shed 2 bases, and the junction held 10 bases outside the gene matches. The CDR3 has 16 residues. Germline V gene sequence: CDR1 SGHRS, CDR2 YFSETQ. As DNA, the CDR3 is TGCGCCAGCAGCCCGGACAGGGCCTGGGGGCAAGAGACCCAGTACTTC. This gives the protein CASSPDRAWGQETQYF.

CDR3 nucleotides: TGTGCCAGCAGCTCGAGCGGGAGGGGAGGTGGTGAACAGTTCTTC. Protein sequence: CASSSSGRGGGEQFF. This chain connects TRBV28 to TRBJ2-1, with 10 bases fitting TRBD2. The CDR3 runs to 15 residues. Trimming at V came to 6 bases and at J to 13 bases, leaving 15 bases not matched to a gene. CDR1 is MDHEN and CDR2 is SYDVKM in the germline V gene.

The V gene is TRBV4-1, the J gene TRBJ2-7, with a weak D call TRBD2 (5 bases). The CDR3 loop spans 18 amino acids. Trimming pared 0 bases from V and 4 bases from J, leaving 22 bases between. The germline V gene encodes CDR1 MGHRA and CDR2 YSYEKL. The DNA of the CDR3 is TGCGCCAGCAGCCAAGATGGGGTCCGAGGGATACCTGGGTACGAGCAGTACTTC. Amino acid sequence: CASSQDGVRGIPGYEQYF.

The V call is TRBV5-1, the J call TRBJ2-4; D assignment may be TRBD1 or TRBD2 (5 bases each). V lost 0 bases and J 0 bases, leaving 16 bases between the germline ends. Per germline, CDR1 SGHRS and CDR2 YFSETQ. This CDR3 has 18 residues. The CDR3, as DNA: TGCGCCAGCAGCTTGGGGGCCTTGGGGGAAAAAGCCAAAAACATTCAGTACTTC. Its translation is CASSLGALGEKAKNIQYF. Full variable domain (outside the CDR3, taken from reference TRBV5-1 and TRBJ2-4): KAGVTQTPRYLIKTRGQQVTLSCSPISGHRSVSWYQQTPGQGLQFLFEYFSETQRNKGNFPGRFSGRQFSNSRSEMNVSTLELGDSALYLCASSLGALGEKAKNIQYFGAGTRLSVL.

The J gene is TRBJ2-1, the V gene TRBV24-1; 11 bases are a match to TRBD2. The trim removed 10 bases at V and 5 bases at J, leaving 3 bases unmatched. The length of the CDR3 is 13 residues. Germline CDR1 and CDR2: KGHDR and SFDVKD. The CDR3 spells CATGLAENNEQFF. CDR3 DNA: TGTGCCACGGGACTAGCGGAAAACAATGAGCAGTTCTTC.

The table lists this clonotype with a few counts. The gene calls are TRBV11-2 and TRBJ2-7; 15 positions agree with TRBD2. From germline, CDR1 is SGHAT and CDR2 FQNNGV. This CDR3 spans 21 amino acids. V was clipped by 2 bases and J by 0 bases; unmatched bases: 14. In nucleotides, the CDR3 is TGTGCCAGCAGCTTATTTGGCGGGTGGACTAGCGGGAGGGTCAGCTCCTACGAGCAGTACTTC. Its translation: CASSLFGGWTSGRVSSYEQYF. Variable domain in full (rest from reference TRBV11-2 and TRBJ2-7): EAGVAQSPRYKIIEKRQSVAFWCNPISGHATLYWYQQILGQGPKLLIQFQNNGVVDDSQLPKDRFSAERLKGVDSTLKIQPAKLEDSAVYLCASSLFGGWTSGRVSSYEQYFGPGTRLTVT.

For this clonotype: Just one base apart from a much larger clone, this may be a read error. The chain combines TRBV7-3 with TRBJ2-1, with D perhaps matching TRBD2 (6 bases). V lost 5 bases, J lost 6 bases, and 14 bases lay in between. CDR1 and CDR2 (germline): SGHTA, FQGTGA. This CDR3 is 14 amino acids long. CDR3 residues: CASSGDGGCNEQFF. DNA for the CDR3: TGTGCCAGCAGCGGCGACGGGGGTTGCAATGAGCAGTTCTTC.

This clonotype was detected a few times. The V gene is TRBV7-9, the J gene TRBJ2-3; 10 nucleotides line up with TRBD2. The CDR3 extends over 18 amino acids. Germline V gene sequence: CDR1 SEHNR, CDR2 FQNEAQ (reference sequence). With 5 bases clipped from V and 0 bases from J, the junction kept 11 bases outside the gene matches. CDR3 bases: TGTGCCAGCAGCCCTCTGTCGGGACTAGCGTCTAGCACAGATACGCAGTATTTT. It yields the protein CASSPLSGLASSTDTQYF.

CDR3 nucleotide sequence: TGTGCCAGCAGCCCCCACAGGTCAGGGGCGCTGGGTGGCTACACCTTC. Encoded protein: CASSPHRSGALGGYTF. The chain uses TRBV12-3 or TRBV12-4 and TRBJ1-2, with D possibly matching TRBD1 (6 bases). V was cut by 6 bases and J by 7 bases, with 24 bases left in between. The CDR3 has 16 amino acids.

This sequence joins TRBV20-1 and TRBJ2-5, with 9 bases lining up with TRBD2. After removal of 6 bases from V and 2 bases from J, the junction contained 7 bases not matched to a gene. The germline CDR1 and CDR2 sequences are DFQATT and SNEGSKA (reference sequence). This CDR3 comprises 14 residues. The DNA for the CDR3 is TGCAGTGCCCGACGACTAGCGGAACAAGAGACCCAGTACTTC. It codes for CSARRLAEQETQYF.

The gene calls are TRBV10-3 and TRBJ1-2; TRBD1 matches at 9 bases. This CDR3 has 15 amino acids. J was trimmed by 2 bases and V by 3 bases; bases with no gene match: 4. CDR1 and CDR2 from the germline V gene are ENHRY and SYGVKD. CDR3: CAISESGTGNYGYTF. In DNA form, the CDR3 reads TGTGCCATCAGTGAATCCGGGACAGGGAACTATGGCTACACCTTC.

In its sample, this clonotype was seen a few times. The gene calls are TRBV5-1 and TRBJ2-7, with a weak D call TRBD1 (5 bases). Germline V gene lookup returns CDR1 SGHRS and CDR2 YFSETQ. Trimming removed 1 base at V and 1 base at J, with 21 bases between. The CDR3 runs to 18 residues. The CDR3 DNA follows: TGCGCCAGCAGCTTGCAAAGAACGACAAGGGGAAAATCCTACGAGCAGTACTTC. Its protein product is CASSLQRTTRGKSYEQYF.

This clonotype was picked up a small number of times. The chain employs TRBV20-1 and TRBJ2-7; 7 nucleotides match TRBD2. V gave up 2 bases and J gave up 0 bases; unmatched junction bases: 4. CDR1 and CDR2 from the germline V gene are DFQATT and SNEGSKA (reference sequence). This CDR3 comprises 14 residues. The CDR3 nucleotides are TGCAGTGCTAGACCAGCGGGAAACTCCTACGAGCAGTACTTC. It is translated as CSARPAGNSYEQYF.

V gene TRBV5-1 combines with J gene TRBJ1-5; D perhaps matches TRBD1 (6 bases). Per germline, CDR1 SGHRS and CDR2 YFSETQ. The length of the CDR3 is 16 residues. With 4 bases removed from V and 0 bases from J, the gap between germline ends came to 14 bases. CDR3 sequence: CASSPEQGGSNQPQHF. DNA for the CDR3: TGCGCCAGCAGCCCTGAACAGGGCGGTAGCAATCAGCCCCAGCATTTT.

V usage is TRBV12-3 or TRBV12-4 and J usage is TRBJ2-2, with a tentative D call TRBD1 (6 bases). Trimming removed 5 bases at V and 3 bases at J, with 13 bases between. The CDR3 has 15 amino acids. CDR3 protein: CASSNREKDTGELFF. Here the CDR3 DNA reads TGTGCCAGCAGTAACAGGGAGAAGGACACCGGGGAGCTGTTTTTT.

The rearrangement links TRBV7-9 to TRBJ2-2, with 8 bases matching TRBD2. The germline CDR1 and CDR2 sequences are SEHNR and FQNEAQ (reference sequence). The ends lost 11 bases at V and 4 bases at J; junction bases unmatched: 9. CDR3 size: 14 residues. CDR3 protein: CAPGGTRSTGELFF. The CDR3 coding sequence is TGTGCCCCAGGCGGGACTAGGAGCACCGGGGAGCTGTTTTTT.

This clonotype showed up just a few times. The J gene is TRBJ2-7, the V gene TRBV12-3 or TRBV12-4; a possible D gene is TRBD2 (6 bases). The CDR3 sequence is 14 residues long. The V end was cut by 2 bases, the J end by 3 bases, with 11 bases between. Here the CDR3 reads CASSLRDWDYEQYF. CDR3 coding DNA: TGTGCCAGCAGTTTAAGGGACTGGGACTACGAGCAGTACTTC.

V and J are TRBV6-6 and TRBJ2-5; possibly TRBD2 for D (6 bases). The last part of the DNA fits TRBJ2-7 better; the J call may be wrong. This CDR3 is built from 14 residues. Germline CDR1 reads MNHNY; CDR2 reads SVGAGI (reference sequence). The CDR3 sequence: CASSDTGGNVEQYF. In DNA form, the CDR3 reads TGTGCCAGCAGTGATACCGGGGGTAACGTCGAGCAGTACTTC.

This clonotype was observed a handful of times. The V call is TRBV7-2, the J call TRBJ2-3; TRBD2 matches 11 bases. The germline V gene has CDR1 SGHTA and CDR2 FQGNSA. The CDR3 consists of 16 residues. V gave up 2 bases and J gave up 1 base; unmatched junction bases: 2. The CDR3 is CASSLLAGGGTDTQYF. In DNA, the CDR3 is TGTGCCAGCAGCTTATTAGCGGGGGGGGGCACAGATACGCAGTATTTT.